The 27 T cell receptor beta chains listed next were all sequenced from one sample in a study of human T cells and chemical hapten exposure. Time point of the sample: healthy volunteer bleed at 2 weeks. Total RNA was isolated from whole blood that had not been fractionated. Via MiXCR, TCRdb re-called the RACE reads, giving one row per CDR3 protein. The sample comprises about 45,000 distinct CDR3 sequences, 4.3% of which are singletons, and roughly 1.6% rests with the top ten. Sequenced sample: whole blood. These receptors all stem from a female donor in good health. Some clones in this sample may be carry-over from other donors' samples.

This clonotype was counted many times. The rearrangement uses TRBV12-3 or TRBV12-4 and TRBJ2-1; TRBD2 aligns across 8 bases. CDR3 length equals 15 residues. Trimming at V came to 3 bases and at J to 9 bases, leaving 10 bases not matched to a gene. CDR3 sequence reads: CASSLYGGALAEQFF. CDR3 DNA: TGTGCCAGCAGTTTGTACGGGGGGGCCTTAGCTGAGCAGTTCTTC.

The rearrangement links TRBV5-1 to TRBJ1-2; D perhaps matches TRBD1 (5 bases). Trimming stripped 7 bases from V and 4 bases from J, with 14 bases between. The CDR3 has 13 residues. The germline V gene has CDR1 SGHRS and CDR2 YFSETQ. The CDR3 sequence: CASQREGTYGYTF. The CDR3 coding sequence is TGCGCCAGCCAACGGGAGGGGACCTATGGCTACACCTTC.

This clonotype was observed many times. The V gene is TRBV13, the J gene TRBJ1-6; TRBD1 is a possible D gene (5 bases). Germline CDR1 PRHDT, CDR2 FYEKMQ (reference sequence). V was clipped by 2 bases and J by 9 bases, with 14 bases between them. CDR3 length: 15 residues. The CDR3 here is CASSLWSGDGSPLHF. In DNA, the CDR3 is TGTGCCAGCAGCTTATGGTCGGGGGATGGTTCACCCCTCCACTTT.

This clonotype appeared many times. V usage is TRBV20-1 and J usage is TRBJ2-3; D gene unclear. Germline V lookup: CDR1 DFQATT, CDR2 SNEGSKA (reference sequence). V gave up 1 base and J gave up 1 base, with 12 bases separating them. CDR3 size: 15 residues. The CDR3, as DNA: TGCAGTGCTAGAGCCCCCGGATTAGGCACAGATACGCAGTATTTT. It yields the protein CSARAPGLGTDTQYF.

A word on this clonotype: Since a much larger clone is just one base distant, this may be a read error. V usage is TRBV20-1 and J usage is TRBJ1-2; 10 bases map to TRBD1. Germline CDR1 DFQATT, CDR2 SNEGSKA (reference sequence). Unmatched junction bases numbered 7, after V lost 1 base and J lost 8 bases. The CDR3 consists of 14 residues. The CDR3 sequence: CSARVRTGGFGYTF. The CDR3 DNA reads as TGCAGTGCTAGAGTGAGGACAGGGGGATTCGGCTACACCTTC.

This clonotype showed up many times. The chain carries TRBV7-8 and TRBJ1-5; no clear D. The V gene's germline CDR1 is SGHVS and CDR2 FQNEAQ. V gave up 5 bases and J gave up 0 bases, with 14 bases separating them. This CDR3 has 16 amino acids. CDR3: CASSPPLRYSNQPQHF. CDR3 in DNA: TGTGCCAGCAGCCCCCCTTTGAGATATAGCAATCAGCCCCAGCATTTT. Filled out from reference TRBV7-8 and TRBJ1-5, the complete variable domain reads GAGVSQSPRYKVAKRGQDVALRCDPISGHVSLFWYQQALGQGPEFLTYFQNEAQLDKSGLPSDRFFAERPEGSVSTLKIQRTQQEDSAVYLCASSPPLRYSNQPQHFGDGTRLSIL.

Many counts were recorded for this clonotype. This chain links TRBV5-1 with TRBJ1-1, with 7 bases lining up with TRBD1. Looked up from germline, CDR1 is SGHRS and CDR2 is YFSETQ. The trim removed 0 bases at V and 2 bases at J, leaving 1 base unmatched. The CDR3 is 14 amino acids. CDR3 region: CASSLGDRNTEAFF. DNA of the CDR3: TGCGCCAGCAGCTTGGGGGACAGAAACACTGAAGCTTTCTTT.

In its sample, this clonotype was seen many times. The chain employs TRBV29-1 and TRBJ1-2; D call uncertain. Trimming stripped 2 bases from V and 2 bases from J, with 12 bases between. From germline, CDR1 is SQVTM and CDR2 ANQGSEA. The CDR3 runs to 14 residues. The CDR3 sequence is CSVEPRERNYGYTF. CDR3 coding DNA: TGCAGCGTTGAACCAAGGGAAAGAAACTATGGCTACACCTTC. The whole variable domain, filled in from reference TRBV29-1 and TRBJ1-2, reads SAVISQKPSRDICQRGTSLTIQCQVDSQVTMMFWYRQQPGQSLTLIATANQGSEATYESGFVIDKFPISRPNLTFSTLTVSNMSPEDSSIYLCSVEPRERNYGYTFGSGTRLTVV.

A note on this clonotype: This may be a read error, as it is one base from a much larger clone. The CDR3 DNA reads as TGTGCCAGCAGCTTATCAAGCCACTATGGCGACACCTTC. This gives the protein CASSLSSHYGDTF. The chain employs TRBV11-2 and TRBJ1-2, with D hard to call. The CDR3 is made up of 13 amino acids. Germline CDR1 reads SGHAT; CDR2 reads FQNNGV.

This clonotype was seen many times. This rearrangement joins TRBV12-3 or TRBV12-4 to TRBJ2-2, with 9 bases fitting TRBD2. This CDR3 is 16 amino acids long. Trimming cost V 2 bases and J 3 bases; bases outside gene matches: 4. The CDR3 nucleotides are TGTGCCAGCAGTTTAAGTAGCGGGGGTCACACCGGGGAGCTGTTTTTT. This gives the protein CASSLSSGGHTGELFF.

The rearrangement joins TRBV5-4 to TRBJ1-4, with 10 positions matching TRBD1. The germline V gene encodes CDR1 SGHNT and CDR2 YYREEE (reference sequence). The CDR3 runs to 16 residues. After removal of 4 bases from V and 4 bases from J, the junction contained 7 bases not matched to a gene. DNA for the CDR3: TGTGCCAGCAGCACCGCCGGGACAGGGGTTAATGAAAAACTGTTTTTT. It specifies CASSTAGTGVNEKLFF.

This clonotype was seen many times. The chain carries TRBV7-2 and TRBJ1-6; D unresolved. The length of the CDR3 is 12 residues. Germline-derived CDR1 and CDR2 are SGHTA and FQGNSA. The V end was cut by 1 base, the J end by 16 bases, with 11 bases between. The CDR3 nucleotides read TGTGCCAGCAGCTTAGAGGGTCCCCTGCTCCACTTT. This encodes CASSLEGPLLHF.

This clonotype was recorded at least ten times. The V and J genes are TRBV28 and TRBJ1-4; D is undetermined. The CDR3 length is 14 residues. From germline, CDR1 is MDHEN and CDR2 SYDVKM. Between the trimmed V and J ends, which lost 7 bases and 3 bases, there was a span of 12 bases. CDR3 nucleotide sequence: TGTGCCAGCATTAAAAGGGCCTCTAATGAAAAACTGTTTTTT. The encoded protein is CASIKRASNEKLFF.

This clonotype was picked up a small number of times. The rearrangement links TRBV5-1 to TRBJ1-1, with D perhaps TRBD1 (5 bases). The CDR3 totals 15 residues. The V gene's germline CDR1 is SGHRS and CDR2 YFSETQ. The V gene lost 3 bases and the J gene lost 2 bases, with 14 bases spanning the gap. The CDR3 is CASSWLTAYNTEAFF. The DNA for the CDR3 is TGCGCCAGCAGCTGGTTGACAGCGTATAACACTGAAGCTTTCTTT.

This clonotype was observed many times. The rearrangement links TRBV15 to TRBJ1-1; no definite D call. V was cut by 0 bases and J by 1 base, with 3 bases left in between. The CDR3 has 13 amino acids. Germline V gene sequence: CDR1 LNHNV, CDR2 YYDKDF (reference sequence). CDR3 in DNA: TGTGCCACCAGCAGAGATCCGAACACTGAAGCTTTCTTT. This sequence encodes CATSRDPNTEAFF.

This clonotype occurred many times. The chain employs TRBV7-2 and TRBJ1-5; 8 bases map to TRBD1. The CDR3 is made up of 15 amino acids. CDR1 and CDR2 from the germline V gene are SGHTA and FQGNSA. V lost 1 base to trimming and J lost 7 bases; unmatched junction nucleotides: 6. CDR3 in DNA: TGTGCCAGCAGCTTAGGTGGACAGGGAGGCCAGCCCCAGCATTTT. Translated: CASSLGGQGGQPQHF.

This clonotype was picked up many times. The rearrangement links TRBV27 to TRBJ2-7; tentatively, D is TRBD1 or TRBD2 (6 bases each). CDR3 length: 16 amino acids. CDR1 and CDR2 (germline): MNHEY, SMNVEV (reference sequence). The V gene lost 3 bases and the J gene lost 11 bases, with 26 bases spanning the gap. In nucleotides, the CDR3 is TGTGCCAGCAGTTTCGCCCGAGTGGGGGGCTCATTACGGGAGTACTTC. Translation gives CASSFARVGGSLREYF.

This clonotype was seen ten or more times. CDR3: CSVVAGEQFF. The CDR3 DNA follows: TGCAGCGTTGTAGCTGGCGAGCAGTTCTTC. This chain joins TRBV29-1 and TRBJ2-1; D gene ambiguous. Trimming pared 4 bases from V and 10 bases from J, leaving 8 bases between. Germline CDR1 and CDR2: SQVTM and ANQGSEA. CDR3 length: 10 residues.

The V call is TRBV2, the J call TRBJ1-6; D might be TRBD1 (6 bases). The CDR3 is made up of 14 amino acids. Germline V gene sequence: CDR1 SNHLY, CDR2 FYNNEI. V lost 5 bases to trimming and J lost 10 bases, with 15 bases between them. The CDR3 DNA reads as TGTGCCAGCAGTCTCCGGGGACAAGGCTCACCCCTCCACTTT. This codes for CASSLRGQGSPLHF.

This clonotype has at least ten counts. The chain has TRBV29-1 and TRBJ1-4; weak D call: TRBD1 (5 bases). This CDR3 has 17 amino acids. The V end lost 3 bases, the J end lost 4 bases, and 21 bases lay between the germline ends. Germline lookup yields CDR1 SQVTM and CDR2 ANQGSEA. The CDR3 DNA sequence: TGCAGCGTTGATTTTGGGGACTTCCACCCTTATAATGAAAAACTGTTTTTT. As protein: CSVDFGDFHPYNEKLFF.

This clonotype was detected many times. The chain joins TRBV3-1 to TRBJ2-3; the D call may be TRBD1 or TRBD2 (5 bases each). The germline V gene has CDR1 LGHDT and CDR2 YNNKEL (reference sequence). CDR3 length equals 15 residues. V was pared by 0 bases and J by 2 bases, with 9 bases between. In DNA, the CDR3 is TGTGCCAGCAGCCAAGATCGAGGGGTCACAGATACGCAGTATTTT. Encoded protein: CASSQDRGVTDTQYF.

This clonotype came up many times. DNA of the CDR3: TGCAGTGCTCGGACAGGGGGCGATGGGAGAGAGACCCAGTACTTC. Amino acids: CSARTGGDGRETQYF. The rearrangement uses TRBV20-1 and TRBJ2-5, with 11 positions matching TRBD1. Germline V CDR1 and CDR2: DFQATT, SNEGSKA (reference sequence). V shed 5 bases and J 4 bases; nucleotides not matched to a gene: 9. The CDR3 length is 15 residues.

The gene calls are TRBV20-1 and TRBJ1-4; D may be TRBD1 (5 bases). The germline V gene has CDR1 DFQATT and CDR2 SNEGSKA (reference sequence). Trimming stripped 6 bases from V and 4 bases from J, with 15 bases between. This CDR3 has 14 residues. The CDR3: CSAASGTGNEKLFF. In DNA form, the CDR3 reads TGCAGTGCGGCATCGGGGACGGGTAATGAAAAACTGTTTTTT.

This clonotype was detected many times. V usage is TRBV5-6 and J usage is TRBJ1-5; TRBD1 might be the D (5 bases). Germline V lookup: CDR1 SGHDT, CDR2 YYEEEE. The V end lost 4 bases, the J end lost 0 bases, and 11 bases lay between the germline ends. CDR3 length: 15 residues. CDR3 in amino acids: CASSKAGYSNQPQHF. The CDR3, as DNA: TGTGCCAGCAGCAAAGCAGGGTATAGCAATCAGCCCCAGCATTTT.

This clonotype was counted at least ten times. The rearrangement uses TRBV6-1 and TRBJ1-1; D gene uncertain. The CDR3 spans 16 residues. CDR1 is MNHNS, CDR2 SASEGT, per germline. Trimming pared 2 bases from V and 0 bases from J, leaving 13 bases between. CDR3 protein: CASSEPPGLMNTEAFF. The CDR3, as DNA: TGTGCCAGCAGTGAACCCCCGGGCCTCATGAACACTGAAGCTTTCTTT.

The sample holds many counts of this clonotype. This chain connects TRBV9 to TRBJ1-6; D gene ambiguous. The CDR3 length is 14 residues. V was pared by 5 bases and J by 5 bases, with 11 bases between. CDR1 is SGDLS and CDR2 is YYNGEE in the germline V gene. CDR3 in amino acids: CASRAKSHNSPLHF. The CDR3 DNA is TGTGCCAGCAGAGCGAAATCGCATAATTCACCCCTCCACTTT.

This clonotype was counted at least ten times. The chain recombines TRBV6-1 with TRBJ2-2; tentatively, D is TRBD1 (5 bases). The V end was cut by 5 bases, the J end by 1 base, with 8 bases between. Germline CDR1 and CDR2: MNHNS and SASEGT. There are 14 residues in the CDR3. The CDR3 nucleotides read TGTGCCAGCAGTCGAGACAGGAACACCGGGGAGCTGTTTTTT. Translating gives CASSRDRNTGELFF.